Below, 3 T cell receptor beta chains from the same sample are listed, as sequenced in a study of blood T cell repertoires in COVID-19. Clones were read by immunoSEQ multiplex PCR, and TCRdb kept only the in-frame ones, dropping some. Among roughly 180,000 clones listed, approximately 86% were seen once. Material for sequencing was peripheral blood. These receptors all stem from a woman of 80 years or more with active or convalescent COVID-19.

The chain carries TRBV4-2 and TRBJ1-4, with 7 bases fitting TRBD1. Germline V gene data show CDR1 as LGHNA and CDR2 as YNFKEQ. This CDR3 spans 13 amino acids. Trimming took 3 bases from V and 7 from J; bases not matched to a gene: 2. The CDR3 nucleotides are TGTGCCAGCAGCCAGACAGGGACTGAAAAACTGTTTTTT. Protein sequence: CASSQTGTEKLFF.

V gene TRBV6-2 or TRBV6-3 combines with J gene TRBJ2-5; TRBD2 agrees at 13 bases. Germline V gives CDR1 MNHEY, CDR2 SVGEGT. The trim removed 0 bases at V and 5 bases at J, leaving 6 bases unmatched. CDR3 length equals 17 residues. CDR3 residues: CASSYSTSGRAPETQYF. The CDR3 nucleotides are TGTGCCAGCAGTTACTCAACTAGCGGGAGGGCCCCGGAGACCCAGTACTTC.

J is TRBJ2-7 and V is TRBV3-1 (or the pseudogene TRBV3-2); 10 bases align to TRBD1. This CDR3 spans 17 amino acids. Per germline, CDR1 LGHDT and CDR2 YNNKEL (reference sequence). Germline trimming cut 0 bases from V and 5 bases from J; bases unmatched to any gene: 10. The CDR3 region is CASSQDLPGQGLDEQYF. The CDR3 nucleotides are TGTGCCAGCAGCCAAGACCTCCCGGGACAGGGGCTCGACGAGCAGTACTTC.